Listed below are T cell receptor beta chains from one sample, sequenced in a study of blood T cell repertoires in COVID-19. Repertoires were generated with immunoSEQ multiplex PCR, while TCRdb's copy carries only in-frame clones and drops some. Seen here are about 50,000 clones, approximately 82% observed once, and the top ten hold 7.5% to 8.5%. Sequencing was carried out using peripheral blood. Every receptor here comes from a human donor in a cohort sampled during active COVID-19. Both conserved end residues are part of each CDR3. The order of the fields is D gene, J gene, V gene, clone size, CDR3 DNA, CDR3 protein. D genes are given only for firm matches. Clone size is stated in some rows and not others, as once, few, many or a class when expanded.

D: TRBD2
J: TRBJ2-5
V: TRBV7-2
size: NA
DNA: TGTGCCAGCAGCTTACCTGGACTAGCGGGGGCTTGGTACTTC
CDR3: CASSLPGLAGAWYF

D: TRBD2
J: TRBJ2-4
V: TRBV18
size: NA
DNA: TGTGCCAGCTCACCGAATTTAAGCGGGGGGAACATTCAGTACTTC
CDR3: CASSPNLSGGNIQYF

D: TRBD1
J: TRBJ1-2
V: TRBV6-5
size: NA
DNA: TGTGCCAGCAGTTACGTGGGACAGGGGGTTGGCTACACCTTC
CDR3: CASSYVGQGVGYTF

D: NA
J: TRBJ2-3
V: TRBV6-2/TRBV6-3
size: NA
DNA: TGTGCCAGCAGTTACCCGACGGAGGGGACTAGCACAGATACGCAGTATTTT
CDR3: CASSYPTEGTSTDTQYF

D: NA
J: TRBJ2-5
V: TRBV9
size: NA
DNA: TGTGCCAGCAGCGAGGGATCAGGGTTTGAGACCCAGTACTTC
CDR3: CASSEGSGFETQYF

D: TRBD2
J: TRBJ2-7
V: TRBV7-2
size: NA
DNA: TGTGCCAGCAGCCAAGGGCCTAGCGGGACCTACGAGCAGTACTTC
CDR3: CASSQGPSGTYEQYF

D: TRBD2
J: TRBJ2-1
V: TRBV25-1
size: NA
DNA: TGTGCCAGCAGAGGACTAGCGAGGTACAATGAGCAGTTCTTC
CDR3: CASRGLARYNEQFF

D: NA
J: TRBJ2-3
V: TRBV12-1
size: NA
DNA: TGTGCCAGCAGCTTCTTGACTCGAGGGGATACGCAGTATTTT
CDR3: CASSFLTRGDTQYF

D: TRBD1
J: TRBJ1-5
V: TRBV6-6
size: NA
DNA: TGTGCCACCGGACAGGGGGATCAGCCCCAGCATTTT
CDR3: CATGQGDQPQHF

D: TRBD1
J: TRBJ1-2
V: TRBV11-3
size: few
DNA: TGTGCCAGCAGCCGACAGGGGGGCTATGGCTACACCTTC
CDR3: CASSRQGGYGYTF